A single sample gave rise to the 20 T cell receptor beta chains below, sequenced in a study of blood T cell repertoires in COVID-19. The assay was immunoSEQ multiplex PCR, and TCRdb's table has in-frame clones only and misses some. This table holds over 100,000 clones, about 85% found once. Sequencing was done on a sample of peripheral blood. Receptors were obtained from a man older than 75 with acute or convalescent COVID-19.

The chain's CDR3 is CASSPAGTGPYEQYF. The CDR3 coding sequence is TGTGCCAGCAGTCCCGCCGGGACAGGTCCCTACGAGCAGTACTTC. This chain links TRBV28 with TRBJ2-7; 8 bases are shared with TRBD1. Germline V gene sequence: CDR1 MDHEN, CDR2 SYDVKM. The CDR3 is 15 residues long. Trimming at V came to 5 bases and at J to 2 bases, leaving 8 bases not matched to a gene.

The V gene is TRBV5-7, the J gene TRBJ2-5; perhaps TRBD1 as D (5 bases). TRBV5-7 is reported as an ORF; its role is uncertain. The CDR3 covers 12 residues. The V and J ends lost 10 bases and 5 bases respectively, with 15 bases between them. CDR3 loop: CAAPRVGETQYF. For the CDR3, the DNA is TGTGCCGCCCCCAGGGTGGGGGAGACCCAGTACTTC.

This chain uses TRBV5-8 with TRBJ1-5; weak D call: TRBD1 (6 bases). Germline loops: CDR1 SGHTS, CDR2 YDEGEE. The V end was cut by 6 bases, the J end by 4 bases, with 14 bases between. The CDR3 contains 14 residues. CDR3 nucleotides: TGTGCCAGCAACGCCGGGACACATAATCAGCCCCAGCATTTT. It codes for CASNAGTHNQPQHF.

The rearrangement joins TRBV7-2 to TRBJ1-1; D gene uncertain. Germline-derived CDR1 and CDR2 are SGHTA and FQGNSA. Trimming removed 5 bases from V and 4 bases from J, with 8 bases in between. The CDR3 runs 12 residues. CDR3 region: CASSPYSTEAFF. The CDR3 DNA follows: TGTGCCAGCAGCCCCTACAGCACTGAAGCTTTCTTT.

The V call is TRBV6-6, the J call TRBJ2-5; D may be TRBD1 (6 bases). The V gene's germline CDR1 is MNHNY and CDR2 SVGAGI (reference sequence). V shed 7 bases and J shed 2 bases, with 14 bases lying between them. CDR3 length: 14 residues. This CDR3 reads CASTSRQVQETQYF. The CDR3 DNA reads as TGTGCCAGCACTTCCCGACAGGTACAAGAGACCCAGTACTTC.

In this sample, this clone turned up a few times. CDR3 sequence: CASTGQGIGGYTF. CDR3 sequence (DNA): TGTGCCAGCACTGGACAGGGGATTGGTGGCTACACCTTC. The chain uses TRBV2 and TRBJ1-2, with TRBD1 matching 9 bases. Germline values: CDR1 SNHLY, CDR2 FYNNEI. The ends lost 7 bases at V and 7 bases at J; junction bases unmatched: 7. CDR3 length: 13 amino acids.

The chain recombines TRBV18 with TRBJ2-1, with D possibly TRBD2 on 6 matching bases. Germline CDR1 KGHSH, CDR2 LQKENI. Trimming left V 3 bases short and J 9 bases short, with 12 bases between. There are 13 residues in the CDR3. CDR3 sequence reads: CASSPSGRSEQFF. The CDR3 DNA sequence: TGTGCCAGCTCACCCTCAGGGAGGAGTGAGCAGTTCTTC.

V gene TRBV27 combines with J gene TRBJ2-2, with D possibly TRBD1 on 5 matching bases. Trimming stripped 4 bases from V and 1 base from J, with 13 bases between. The V gene's germline CDR1 is MNHEY and CDR2 SMNVEV (reference sequence). The length of the CDR3 is 16 residues. The CDR3 protein is CASSSFPRGNTGELFF. CDR3 sequence (DNA): TGTGCCAGCAGTTCATTCCCAAGGGGGAACACCGGGGAGCTGTTTTTT.

The chain uses TRBV28 and TRBJ1-1, with D hard to call. Trimming stripped 5 bases from V and 8 bases from J, with 12 bases between. CDR3 length equals 12 residues. The germline CDR1 and CDR2 sequences are MDHEN and SYDVKM. The CDR3 spells CASSPRTEEAFF. CDR3 DNA sequence: TGTGCCAGCAGTCCCCGCACAGAAGAAGCTTTCTTT.

The rearrangement uses TRBV21-1 and TRBJ1-5; the tabulated D call, TRBD1, remains unverified against the DNA. TRBV21-1 is tagged as a pseudogene. The length of the CDR3 is 16 residues. The CDR3 region has the DNA TGTGCCAGCAGCAAGGTTCAGGGGAAGGGCAATCAGCCCCAGCATTTT. This gives the protein CASSKVQGKGNQPQHF.

The V call is TRBV7-3, the J call TRBJ1-1; 9 bases are shared with TRBD1. This CDR3 spans 13 amino acids. The germline gives CDR1 SGHTA, CDR2 FQGTGA. V shed 5 bases, J shed 5 bases, and the junction held 3 bases outside the gene matches. CDR3 nucleotide sequence: TGTGCCAGCAGCCAGACAGGGGGAACTGAAGCTTTCTTT. It specifies CASSQTGGTEAFF.

The CDR3 bases are TGCGCCAGCAGCTTAGAGACAGGGATCACCGGGGAGCTGTTTTTT. Residues: CASSLETGITGELFF. This rearrangement joins TRBV5-1 to TRBJ2-2, with 7 bases fitting TRBD1. The CDR3 is 15 amino acids. Germline V gives CDR1 SGHRS, CDR2 YFSETQ. V shed 2 bases, J shed 4 bases, and the junction held 5 bases outside the gene matches.

This rearrangement joins TRBV5-4 to TRBJ1-2, with D maybe TRBD1 (5 bases). V was clipped by 2 bases and J by 3 bases, with 14 bases between them. Germline CDR1 is SGHNT and CDR2 is YYREEE (reference sequence). The CDR3 consists of 15 residues. CDR3 amino acids: CASSLNRREDYGYTF. In nucleotides, the CDR3 is TGTGCCAGCAGCTTAAATCGCAGGGAGGACTATGGCTACACCTTC.

The V and J genes are TRBV6-5 and TRBJ1-2; 8 bases are shared with TRBD1. J lost 0 bases, V lost 5 bases, and 5 bases had no gene match. The CDR3 is made up of 15 amino acids. CDR1 is MNHEY, CDR2 SVGAGI, per germline. The CDR3 DNA reads as TGTGCCAGCAGTCGGGGACAGGTAGCTAACTATGGCTACACCTTC. This gives the protein CASSRGQVANYGYTF.

The rearrangement links TRBV6-5 to TRBJ1-5; D not certain. V lost 2 bases and J lost 7, with 9 bases in between. The CDR3 runs to 13 residues. Germline CDR1 is MNHEY and CDR2 is SVGAGI. As DNA, the CDR3 is TGTGCCAGCAGTTACGGTGCAGAACAGCCCCAGCATTTT. This translates into CASSYGAEQPQHF.

This sequence joins TRBV29-1 and TRBJ1-2, with D hard to call. CDR3 length: 11 residues. Germline V lookup: CDR1 SQVTM, CDR2 ANQGSEA. V was shortened by 7 bases and J by 2 bases, with 8 bases between the two germline ends. The CDR3 here is CSGYVNYGYTF. CDR3 bases: TGCAGCGGTTATGTCAACTATGGCTACACCTTC.

The chain has TRBV19 and TRBJ1-1, with 7 bases identical to TRBD1. CDR1 is LNHDA, CDR2 SQIVND, per germline (reference sequence). Trimming cost V 4 bases and J 1 base; bases outside gene matches: 6. There are 15 residues in the CDR3. Written as DNA, the CDR3 is TGTGCCAGTAGTAGCCGACAGGGAACGAACACTGAAGCTTTCTTT. Amino acid sequence: CASSSRQGTNTEAFF.

The chain is built from TRBV5-5 and TRBJ2-7, with 7 bases matching TRBD1. Germline V CDR1 and CDR2: SGHKS, YYEKEE (reference sequence). The junction had 6 bases not matched to a gene; V was cut back by 4 bases and J by 2 bases. The CDR3 extends over 14 amino acids. CDR3 sequence: CASSPSQGPYEQYF. CDR3 coding DNA: TGTGCCAGCAGCCCGTCACAGGGGCCCTACGAGCAGTACTTC. Complete variable domain (other parts from reference TRBV5-5 and TRBJ2-7): DAGVTQSPTHLIKTRGQQVTLRCSPISGHKSVSWYQQVLGQGPQFIFQYYEKEERGRGNFPDRFSARQFPNYSSELNVNALLLGDSALYLCASSPSQGPYEQYFGPGTRLTVT.

The chain's CDR3 is CASSHSETNTGELFF. The CDR3 coding sequence is TGCGCCAGCAGCCACTCCGAGACGAACACCGGGGAGCTGTTTTTT. J is TRBJ2-2 and V is TRBV4-1; D unclear. The CDR3 extends over 15 amino acids. Germline assignment: CDR1 MGHRA and CDR2 YSYEKL. V gave up 3 bases and J gave up 0 bases, with 8 bases separating them.

This clone was picked up one time. J is TRBJ2-4 and V is TRBV20-1; the D gene is possibly TRBD2 (6 bases). The CDR3 runs to 17 residues. Per the germline V gene, CDR1 is DFQATT and CDR2 is SNEGSKA (reference sequence). Trimming took 3 bases from V and 2 from J, leaving 20 bases between them. The CDR3 DNA reads as TGCAGTGCTAGTAGGGCCCCTGGGGGGAATCCCAAAAACATTCAGTACTTC. It translates to CSASRAPGGNPKNIQYF.